This is a list of T cell receptor beta chains from one sample in a study of CD8 T cells in ankylosing spondylitis. TCRdb independently ran MiXCR on the 5' RACE reads; one entry per CDR3 protein. The sample lists fewer than 550,000 distinct CDR3 sequences, less than 6% occurring once. The sample consisted of blood, either unsorted or a sorted T cell fraction (not recorded which). These receptors were taken from a male donor with ankylosing spondylitis. Both conserved end residues are trimmed from each CDR3. D genes are given only for firm matches. Where a row states a size, it is once, few, many or the class of an expanded clone; other rows omit it.

d_gene,v_gene,abundance,j_gene,CDR3aa
-,TRBV10-3,many,TRBJ2-7,AISEIGTSYEQY
-,TRBV5-1,many,TRBJ2-1,ASSRGPGLSEQF
TRBD1,TRBV20-1,-,TRBJ2-6,SALGTGVSFGANVLT
-,TRBV5-6,-,TRBJ1-2,ASSPGPDRLEGYT
-,TRBV12-3/TRBV12-4,many,TRBJ1-2,ATRRGGSNYGYT
-,TRBV7-9,many,TRBJ2-7,ASSLVPGANEQY
TRBD2,TRBV6-2/TRBV6-3,many,TRBJ2-5,ASSYSPSGYQETQY
-,TRBV27,many,TRBJ2-1,ASSSLTEGPNNEQF
-,TRBV2,-,TRBJ2-7,ASRPLGTPYEQY
-,TRBV5-1,many,TRBJ2-1,ASSYQLGARYEQF
TRBD2,TRBV7-9,few,TRBJ2-3,ASSLVGRGPDTQY
-,TRBV12-3/TRBV12-4,many,TRBJ1-4,ASSLSGGGNEKLF
TRBD2,TRBV29-1,many,TRBJ2-1,SVAGGRRVNEQF
-,TRBV20-1,many,TRBJ2-7,SARERGRKHYEQY
TRBD2,TRBV14,few,TRBJ2-7,ASSQGLAPTYEQY
-,TRBV29-1,few,TRBJ2-7,SVGFYSSRQYEQY